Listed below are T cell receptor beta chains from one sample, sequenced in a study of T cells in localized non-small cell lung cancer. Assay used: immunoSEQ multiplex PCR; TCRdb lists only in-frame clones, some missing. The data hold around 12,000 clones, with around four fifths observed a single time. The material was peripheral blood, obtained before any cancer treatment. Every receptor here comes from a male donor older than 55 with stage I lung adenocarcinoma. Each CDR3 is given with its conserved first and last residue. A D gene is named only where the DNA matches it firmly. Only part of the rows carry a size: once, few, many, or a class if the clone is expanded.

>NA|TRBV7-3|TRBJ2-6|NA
CASSLRLPGHGANVLTF
TGTGCCAGCAGCTTAAGACTCCCGGGACATGGGGCCAACGTCCTGACTTTC
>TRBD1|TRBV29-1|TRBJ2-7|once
CSVERQGSYEQYF
TGCAGCGTTGAAAGACAGGGGTCCTACGAGCAGTACTTC
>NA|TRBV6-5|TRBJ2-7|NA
CASSYSSNLSPYGQYF
TGTGCCAGCAGTTACTCTTCGAATCTTTCCCCCTACGGGCAGTACTTC
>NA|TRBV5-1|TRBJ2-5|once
CASTKGGLEETQYF
TGCGCCAGCACCAAGGGGGGACTGGAAGAGACCCAGTACTTC
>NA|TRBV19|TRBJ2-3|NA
CASSIGTRYYDTQYF
TGTGCCAGTAGTATAGGGACCCGGTATTATGATACGCAGTATTTT
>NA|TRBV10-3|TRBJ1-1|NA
CAIRPTPNTEAFF
TGTGCCATCAGGCCAACACCGAACACTGAAGCTTTCTTT
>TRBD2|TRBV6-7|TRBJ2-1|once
CAGIGREDPNEQFF
TGTGCCGGCATAGGGCGGGAGGATCCAAATGAGCAGTTCTTC
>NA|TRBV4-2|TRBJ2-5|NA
CASSQGGMGVDQETQYF
TGTGCCAGCAGCCAAGGGGGGATGGGAGTGGACCAAGAGACCCAGTACTTC
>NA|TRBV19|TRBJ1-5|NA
CASTPGNSNQPQHF
TGTGCCAGTACCCCGGGTAATAGCAATCAGCCCCAGCATTTT
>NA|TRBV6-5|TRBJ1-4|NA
CASSGLGAWDEKLFF
TGTGCCAGCAGTGGACTGGGGGCATGGGATGAAAAACTGTTTTTT
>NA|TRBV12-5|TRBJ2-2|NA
CASGLIRGDTGELFF
TGTGCTAGTGGTTTGATCAGGGGGGACACCGGGGAGCTGTTTTTT
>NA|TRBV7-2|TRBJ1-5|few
CASSLGVNQPQHF
TGTGCCAGCAGCTTAGGCGTCAATCAGCCCCAGCATTTT
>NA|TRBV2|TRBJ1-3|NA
CASSEFLLRRSSGNTIYF
TGTGCCAGCAGTGAATTCCTGTTACGTCGGAGCTCTGGAAACACCATATATTTT
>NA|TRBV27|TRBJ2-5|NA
CASSLYTQETQYF
TGTGCCAGCAGTTTATACACCCAAGAGACCCAGTACTTC
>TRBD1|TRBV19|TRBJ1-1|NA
CASSIRGRTEAFF
TGTGCCAGTAGTATAAGGGGGCGGACTGAAGCTTTCTTT
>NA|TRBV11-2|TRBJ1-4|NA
CASSFFQGTNEKLFF
TGTGCCAGCAGCTTTTTCCAGGGAACTAATGAAAAACTGTTTTTT
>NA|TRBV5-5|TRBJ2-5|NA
CASSFTGTNQETQYF
TGTGCCAGCAGCTTCACCGGGACAAATCAAGAGACCCAGTACTTC
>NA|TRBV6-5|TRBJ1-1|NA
CASSYRESMNTEAFF
TGTGCCAGCAGTTACAGGGAAAGCATGAACACTGAAGCTTTCTTT
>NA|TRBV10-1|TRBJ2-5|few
CASSDHGTQYQETQYF
TGCGCCAGCAGTGACCACGGGACTCAATACCAAGAGACCCAGTACTTC
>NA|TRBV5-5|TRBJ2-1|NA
CASSWDTREQFF
TGTGCCAGCAGCTGGGACACCCGCGAGCAGTTCTTC
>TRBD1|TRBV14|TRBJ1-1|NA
CASSPRQGFTEAFF
TGTGCCAGCAGCCCGCGACAGGGATTCACTGAAGCTTTCTTT
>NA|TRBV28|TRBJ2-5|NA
CASSLGLGRGRREQYF
TGTGCCAGCAGTTTGGGGCTCGGGCGGGGGCGGCGAGAGCAGTACTTC
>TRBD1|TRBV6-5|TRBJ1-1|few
CASSPDREGAFF
TGTGCCAGCAGCCCCGACAGGGAGGGAGCTTTCTTT
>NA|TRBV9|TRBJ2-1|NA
CASSVVVDGEQFF
TGTGCCAGCAGCGTAGTTGTAGACGGTGAGCAGTTCTTC
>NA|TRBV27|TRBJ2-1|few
CASSLMVYNEQFF
TGTGCCAGCAGTTTAATGGTTTACAATGAGCAGTTCTTC
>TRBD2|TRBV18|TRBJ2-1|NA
CASSPRTSGIASYNEQFF
TGTGCCAGCTCACCGAGGACTAGCGGGATCGCCTCCTACAATGAGCAGTTCTTC
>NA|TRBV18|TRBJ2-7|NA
CASSPGSWGTISYEQYF
TGTGCCAGCTCACCAGGGTCTTGGGGGACAATCTCCTACGAGCAGTACTTC
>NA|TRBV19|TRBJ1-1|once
CASKTNLNTEAFF
TGTGCCAGTAAAACAAATCTGAACACTGAAGCTTTCTTT
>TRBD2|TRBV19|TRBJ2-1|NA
CASSSRWGAGGIVYEQFF
TGTGCCAGTAGTTCACGATGGGGAGCGGGAGGGATAGTCTATGAGCAGTTCTTC
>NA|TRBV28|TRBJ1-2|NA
CASSLDGQLRGYTF
TGTGCCAGCAGTTTGGACGGGCAGTTGCGAGGCTACACCTTC
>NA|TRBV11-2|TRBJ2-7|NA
CASSLGPLSYEQYF
TGTGCCAGCAGCTTAGGTCCTCTATCCTACGAGCAGTACTTC
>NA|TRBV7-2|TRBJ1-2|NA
CASSPGIAVGYTF
TGTGCCAGCAGCCCCGGGATCGCGGTTGGCTACACCTTC
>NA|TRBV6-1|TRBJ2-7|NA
CASSESLGRTLYEQYF
TGTGCCAGCAGTGAATCTCTAGGCCGAACCCTCTACGAGCAGTACTTC
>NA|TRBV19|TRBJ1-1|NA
CASSRGSLDVREAFF
TGTGCCAGTAGTCGTGGAAGCTTGGATGTACGTGAAGCTTTCTTT
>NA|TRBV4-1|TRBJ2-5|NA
CASSLVGQGLPGETQYF
TGCGCCAGCAGCCTAGTCGGACAGGGACTACCCGGGGAGACCCAGTACTTC
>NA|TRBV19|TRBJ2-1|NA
CASRKGGERYNEQFF
TGTGCCAGTCGTAAGGGAGGAGAACGGTACAATGAGCAGTTCTTC
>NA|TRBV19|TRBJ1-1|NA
CASIDGPKNTEAFF
TGTGCCAGTATTGATGGTCCGAAAAACACTGAAGCTTTCTTT
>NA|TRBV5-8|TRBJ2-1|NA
CASSLARQASSYNEQFF
TGTGCCAGCAGCTTGGCCCGACAGGCTAGCTCCTACAATGAGCAGTTCTTC
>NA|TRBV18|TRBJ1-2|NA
CASSSRTESSNYGYTF
TGTGCCAGCTCTTCCCGGACAGAAAGTTCTAACTATGGCTACACCTTC
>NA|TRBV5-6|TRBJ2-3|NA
CASSLGGYRTDTQYF
TGTGCCAGCAGCTTGGGTGGGTATAGGACAGATACGCAGTATTTT
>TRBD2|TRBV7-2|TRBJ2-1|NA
CASSLARTSYNEQFF
TGTGCCAGCAGCTTAGCGCGGACTAGTTACAATGAGCAGTTCTTC
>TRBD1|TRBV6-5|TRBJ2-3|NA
CASSPGQGTGTQYF
TGTGCCAGCAGCCCGGGACAGGGCACAGGTACGCAGTATTTT
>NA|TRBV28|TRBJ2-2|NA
CASSFSRERTGELFF
TGTGCCAGCAGTTTTTCAAGGGAGAGAACCGGGGAGCTGTTTTTT
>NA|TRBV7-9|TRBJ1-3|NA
CASRAPGNTIYF
TGTGCCAGCAGGGCTCCTGGAAACACCATATATTTT
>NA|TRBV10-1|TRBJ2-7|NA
CASTPRKDPANEQYF
TGCGCCAGCACCCCTCGGAAGGACCCAGCGAACGAGCAGTACTTC
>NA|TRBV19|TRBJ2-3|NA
CASSTVVNTDTQYF
TGTGCCAGTAGTACCGTGGTAAACACAGATACGCAGTATTTT